The rows below give T cell receptor beta chains drawn from one sample of a study of blood T cell repertoires in COVID-19. Only in-frame clones appear in the TCRdb table, and some are missing; sequencing was by immunoSEQ multiplex PCR. The data show over 200,000 clones, roughly 84% seen once. What was sequenced was peripheral blood. The receptors shown here come from a woman of 80 years or more with active or convalescent COVID-19. Each CDR3 is given with its conserved first and last residue. The order of the fields is J gene, V gene, D gene, clone size, CDR3 length, CDR3 DNA, CDR3 protein. The D gene is left open where the match is weak. The size field is filled for only some rows; it gives once, few, many or a size class.

>TRBJ2-3|TRBV18|TRBD2|NA|16
TGTGCCAGCTCACCGTCGACTCTAGCGGCCACAGATACGCAGTATTTT
CASSPSTLAATDTQYF
>TRBJ2-5|TRBV5-4|TRBD1|few|13
TGTGCCAGCAGCCAGACAGGGTCAGAGACCCAGTACTTC
CASSQTGSETQYF
>TRBJ2-1|TRBV12-3/TRBV12-4|TRBD1|NA|12
TGTGCCAGCGGGGGACAGAACAATGAGCAGTTCTTC
CASGGQNNEQFF
>TRBJ2-2|TRBV7-8|TRBD2|NA|19
TGTGCCAGCAGCTCCGGGACTAGCGGGAACCCTCTAAACACCGGGGAGCTGTTTTTT
CASSSGTSGNPLNTGELFF
>TRBJ2-5|TRBV10-3|TRBD2|NA|14
TGTGCCATCAGTGAGTCTCGGGGGGGAGAGACCCAGTACTTC
CAISESRGGETQYF
>TRBJ2-2|TRBV13|TRBD2|NA|18
TGTGCCAGCAGCTTAGAAGCGGGAGGGCGATCACCGGTTGGGGAGCTGTTTTTT
CASSLEAGGRSPVGELFF
>TRBJ2-7|TRBV9|TRBD1|NA|13
TGTGCCAGCAGCGATGGACAGGGGCGAGAGCAGTACTTC
CASSDGQGREQYF
>TRBJ2-2|TRBV7-3|TRBD2|NA|15
TGTGCCAGCAGATTTAGCGGGACGAACACCGGGGAGCTGTTTTTT
CASRFSGTNTGELFF
>TRBJ2-3|TRBV6-4|TRBD2|NA|21
TGTGCCAGCAGTGACTTGATTAGCGGGAGGGACAAACATAGTCACACAGATACGCAGTATTTT
CASSDLISGRDKHSHTDTQYF
>TRBJ2-2|TRBV7-2|TRBD1|NA|17
TGTGCCAGCAGCCCCATAGCAGGGGGCTTAACGACCGGGGAGCTGTTTTTT
CASSPIAGGLTTGELFF
>TRBJ2-1|TRBV6-2/TRBV6-3|TRBD2|NA|19
TGTGCCAGCAGCCCTTGGGGACTAGCGGGAGGGGGGGCCTACAATGAGCAGTTCTTC
CASSPWGLAGGGAYNEQFF
>TRBJ2-5|TRBV5-1|NA|NA|16
TGCGCCAGCAGCCAGGGAGGTGCGCTCGCCCAAGAGACCCAGTACTTC
CASSQGGALAQETQYF
>TRBJ2-7|TRBV7-2|TRBD1|NA|14
TGTGCCAGCAGATTGGACAGGACCCTCTACGAGCAGTACTTC
CASRLDRTLYEQYF
>TRBJ2-3|TRBV5-1|NA|NA|14
TGCGCCAGCAGCTTGGGGTTGACAACAGATACGCAGTATTTT
CASSLGLTTDTQYF
>TRBJ2-7|TRBV21-1|NA|NA|13
TGTGCCAGCAGCAAACCCGTCGGGAACGAGCAGTACTTC
CASSKPVGNEQYF
>TRBJ2-7|TRBV9|NA|NA|15
TGTGCCAGCAGCGTAGGCACTAGCTTATACCACGAGCAGTACTTC
CASSVGTSLYHEQYF
>TRBJ1-2|TRBV4-3|NA|NA|15
TGCGCCAGCAGCCAAGTTTGGCTAGATCCCTATGGCTACACCTTC
CASSQVWLDPYGYTF
>TRBJ2-3|TRBV6-5|TRBD2|NA|15
TGTGCCAGCAGTTACGAGGGACTAGTGACAGATACGCAGTATTTT
CASSYEGLVTDTQYF
>TRBJ2-1|TRBV19|TRBD1|once|15
TGTGCCAGTAGCCTGACAGGGGGTTCGTACAATGAGCAGTTCTTC
CASSLTGGSYNEQFF
>TRBJ2-4|TRBV3-1/TRBV3-2|NA|NA|17
TGTGCCAGCAGCTCTGGGGGGAGTAGTGTAGCCAAAAACATTCAGTACTTC
CASSSGGSSVAKNIQYF
>TRBJ2-7|TRBV4-2|TRBD1|NA|15
TGTGCCAGCAGCCAAACCACAGGGGCCGCCTACGAGCAGTACTTC
CASSQTTGAAYEQYF
>TRBJ2-5|TRBV6-2/TRBV6-3|TRBD2|NA|16
TGTGCCAGCAGTAAGGCCGGGACTAGCGGCCAAGAGACCCAGTACTTC
CASSKAGTSGQETQYF